One and the same sample provided the 5 T cell receptor beta chains below, sequenced in a study of identifying expanded T cells in peripheral blood (dated by TCRdb to between 2019 and 2020). Library generation was performed with the immunoSEQ multiplex PCR assay. TCRdb mirrors the immuneACCESS table, restricted to in-frame sequences. Some clones are absent from its copies; in checked studies, under half trace to an unresolved V gene, and the reason for the others is unknown. The table for this sample lists 83,000 or so clones; roughly 90% of them were counted only once. The ten largest clones capture around 3.8% of the sample. Sequenced: blood. Receptors were obtained from a person aged 18 to 75 in good health.

The chain's CDR3 is CASTLQRGYTGELFF. The CDR3 bases are TGTGCCAGCACCCTACAGCGGGGGTACACCGGGGAGCTGTTTTTT. V and J are TRBV2 and TRBJ2-2; 8 bases fit TRBD2. J lost 3 bases, V lost 7 bases, and 7 bases had no gene match. There are 15 residues in the CDR3. CDR1 SNHLY and CDR2 FYNNEI come from the germline V gene.

V is TRBV7-2 and J is TRBJ2-6, with D possibly TRBD1 on 6 matching bases. The CDR3 has 17 residues. Trimming stripped 5 bases from V and 1 base from J, with 15 bases between. The germline V gene encodes CDR1 SGHTA and CDR2 FQGNSA. The CDR3 sequence: CASSTSTGRSGANVLTF. The CDR3 DNA reads TGTGCCAGCAGCACCTCGACAGGCCGATCTGGGGCCAACGTCCTGACTTTC.

This clone was seen a few times. This chain uses TRBV11-2 with TRBJ1-6; 8 bases map to TRBD1. J gave up 6 bases and V 3 bases, and 1 base lay outside the gene matches. Germline CDR1 SGHAT, CDR2 FQNNGV. The CDR3 is 14 amino acids. The CDR3 DNA sequence: TGTGCCAGCAGCTTTCAGGGGGCTAATTCACCCCTCCACTTT. This translates into CASSFQGANSPLHF.

The chain has TRBV4-1 and TRBJ1-2; D is possibly TRBD1 (6 bases). The germline gives CDR1 MGHRA, CDR2 YSYEKL. The V and J ends lost 6 bases and 1 base respectively, with 12 bases between them. The CDR3 totals 14 residues. The CDR3 DNA reads as TGCGCCAGCAGGTCGACAGGACTTAACTATGGCTACACCTTC. This translates into CASRSTGLNYGYTF.

The chain joins TRBV15 to TRBJ2-7; 8 bases are a match to TRBD2. Per germline, CDR1 LNHNV and CDR2 YYDKDF (reference sequence). The CDR3 runs 15 residues. V lost 0 bases and J lost 0; bases outside the gene matches: 1. The chain's CDR3 is CATSRDRGGSYEQYF. Written as DNA, the CDR3 is TGTGCCACCAGCAGAGATCGGGGGGGCTCCTACGAGCAGTACTTC.